This TCR beta chain stems from a study of blood T cell repertoires in COVID-19. Participants came from roughly 24 US areas, aged about 18 to 100 years. Participants' reported clinical history set cohort assignment. Donors in Cohort 3 who had recovered were those with two negative PCRs, healthcare professional clearance, or resolution of their symptoms. Per the study methods: Estimated nucleated cell counts came from reference gene primer amplification. TCRdb's table, derived via immunoSEQ multiplex PCR, lists solely in-frame clones and lacks some. V and J calls and clone size are copied from that table; D and trimming were computed from the DNA. The table lists hundreds of thousands of clones, approximately 83% of them singletons, with under 2.5% in the top ten. Germline assignment: CDR1 MNHEY and CDR2 SVGAGI. The CDR3 spans 13 residues. Trimming shortened V by 7 bases and J by 4 bases, and 11 bases separated the two germline ends.

The chain is built from TRBV6-5 and TRBJ1-3, with a tentative D call TRBD1 (5 bases). This clonotype was obtained from a young man who had recovered from COVID-19. Sequencing used PBMCs or T cells enriched from blood (not recorded which). The CDR3 DNA reads as TGTGCCAGCACCTTTCCAGGGGGAAACACCATATATTTT. Protein: CASTFPGGNTIYF.